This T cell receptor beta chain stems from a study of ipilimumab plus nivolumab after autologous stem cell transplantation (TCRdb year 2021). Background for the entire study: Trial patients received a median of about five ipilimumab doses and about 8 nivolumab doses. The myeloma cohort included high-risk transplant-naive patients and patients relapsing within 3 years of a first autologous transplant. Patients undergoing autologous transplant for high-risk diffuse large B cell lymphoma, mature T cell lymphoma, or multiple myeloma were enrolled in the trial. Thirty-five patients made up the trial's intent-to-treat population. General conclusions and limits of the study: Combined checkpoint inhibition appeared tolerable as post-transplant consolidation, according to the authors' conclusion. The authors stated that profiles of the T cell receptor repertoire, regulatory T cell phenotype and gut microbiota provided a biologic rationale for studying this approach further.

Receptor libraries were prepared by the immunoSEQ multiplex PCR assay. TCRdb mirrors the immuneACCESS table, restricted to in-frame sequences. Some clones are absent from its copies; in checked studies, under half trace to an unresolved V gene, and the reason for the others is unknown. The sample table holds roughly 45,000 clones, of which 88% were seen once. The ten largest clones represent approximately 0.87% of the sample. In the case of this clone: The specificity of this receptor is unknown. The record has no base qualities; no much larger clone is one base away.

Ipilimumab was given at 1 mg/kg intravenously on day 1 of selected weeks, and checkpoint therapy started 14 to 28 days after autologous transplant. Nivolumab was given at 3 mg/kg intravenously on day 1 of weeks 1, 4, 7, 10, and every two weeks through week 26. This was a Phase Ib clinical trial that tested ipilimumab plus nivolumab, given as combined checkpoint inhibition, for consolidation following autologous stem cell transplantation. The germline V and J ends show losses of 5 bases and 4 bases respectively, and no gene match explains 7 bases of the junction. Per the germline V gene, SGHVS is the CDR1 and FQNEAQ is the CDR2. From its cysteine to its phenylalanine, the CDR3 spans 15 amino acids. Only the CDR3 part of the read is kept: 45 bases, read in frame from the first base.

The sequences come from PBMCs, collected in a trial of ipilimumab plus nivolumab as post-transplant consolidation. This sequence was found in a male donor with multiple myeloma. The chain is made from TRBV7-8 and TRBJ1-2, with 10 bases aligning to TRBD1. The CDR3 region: CASSVRDRGFYGYTF. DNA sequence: TGTGCCAGCAGCGTACGGGACAGGGGTTTCTATGGCTACACCTTC. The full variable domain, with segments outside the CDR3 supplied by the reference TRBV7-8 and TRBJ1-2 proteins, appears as GAGVSQSPRYKVAKRGQDVALRCDPISGHVSLFWYQQALGQGPEFLTYFQNEAQLDKSGLPSDRFFAERPEGSVSTLKIQRTQQEDSAVYLCASSVRDRGFYGYTFGSGTRLTVV.